This TCR beta chain appears in the sequencing data of a study of T-cell memory formation after mild COVID-19. Trimming took 6 bases from V and 5 from J; bases not matched to a gene: 12. The CDR3 covers 15 residues. Germline V gene data show CDR1 as MNHNS and CDR2 as SASEGT. Study-wide results and limits: Later expanders leaned toward CD4+, whereas clones contracting from day 15 to 85 were balanced CD4/CD8. Shrinking CD4+ clones resided mostly in CM and EM, and CD8+ ones in EMRA. Pre-infection memory already had some responding clones, implying cross-reactive memory joined.

TCR alpha and TCR beta cDNA libraries carrying sample barcodes and UMIs were produced by 5'RACE using constant-segment primers. TCRdb recomputed calls from the 5' RACE reads with MiXCR, one row per CDR3 protein. The sample has approximately 240,000 distinct CDR3 sequences, over 15% seen once. On this clonotype itself: What it binds is unknown.

This receptor was obtained from a man younger than 30 who had mild COVID-19 (a few samples of this study predate the infection). Cell type and time point are not known. This rearrangement joins TRBV6-1 to TRBJ2-5, with TRBD2 identical over 7 bases. Sequencing input: PBMCs or a T cell subset sorted from them (not recorded which). The CDR3 spells CASRARRAGEETQYF. CDR3 coding DNA: TGTGCCAGCAGGGCCCGACGGGCGGGGGAGGAGACCCAGTACTTC.